Listed below are T cell receptor beta chains from one sample, sequenced in a study of OX40 agonist ivuxolimab in advanced cancers. The data were produced by immunoSEQ multiplex PCR, yet TCRdb's version contains in-frame clones alone and is incomplete. The sample holds more than 20,000 clones, around 73% seen once. Sequences were derived from CD4+ or CD8+ T cells sorted from blood, sampled in a trial of the OX40 agonist ivuxolimab. These receptors all stem from an adult with an advanced solid tumor such as melanoma, head and neck, liver or kidney cancer. Each CDR3 is given without its conserved first and last residue. Some rows have no size entry. The others give once, few or many, or a class for an expanded clone.

-,TRBJ1-3,TRBV4-2,ASSQDDRGLPGNTIY
-,TRBJ1-5,TRBV6-1,ASRTAYSGNQPQH
once,TRBJ2-1,TRBV28,ASSTFGEGWDNEQF
-,TRBJ2-7,TRBV5-4,ASTITGIYSYEQY
-,TRBJ1-2,TRBV30,AWRTGSGGYT
-,TRBJ1-5,TRBV9,ASSVADWGQPQH
-,TRBJ2-1,TRBV9,ASSAEGSGGADEQF
-,TRBJ2-3,TRBV7-9,ASKGGQGDIWTDTQY
-,TRBJ2-5,TRBV10-3,AISESEVWTETQY
-,TRBJ2-5,TRBV28,ASSVRGAKSETQY
-,TRBJ1-2,TRBV6-1,ASSEALGQNYGYT
once,TRBJ2-7,TRBV7-3,ASSGGGEQY
few,TRBJ1-2,TRBV19,ASSAGQGGIHYGYT
-,TRBJ1-1,TRBV15,ATSRWNTEAF
-,TRBJ1-1,TRBV7-8,ASSPGQGNTEAF
-,TRBJ1-1,TRBV6-6,ASLRATRYAF
-,TRBJ2-3,TRBV10-3,ATWRGGGTQY
-,TRBJ1-2,TRBV6-5,ASSLTGYGYT
-,TRBJ2-7,TRBV11-2,ASSSIDRPLYEQY
-,TRBJ2-1,TRBV19,ASSPTQRGRYNEQF
-,TRBJ2-7,TRBV13,ASSLSGFYEQY
once,TRBJ1-1,TRBV9,ASSSESGGTEAF
-,TRBJ2-7,TRBV9,ASSGQGSDEQY
-,TRBJ1-1,TRBV4-3,ASSRGLRGSDTEAF
-,TRBJ2-7,TRBV30,AWSGQGNEQY
few,TRBJ2-7,TRBV27,ASSLSDGSYEQY
-,TRBJ2-1,TRBV27,ASSLGFYNEQF
-,TRBJ2-1,TRBV7-2,ASTFTAGVSYNEQF